A single sample is the source of the 27 T cell receptor beta chains below, sequenced in a study of T cells after yellow fever vaccination. TCRdb redid the calling of the 5' RACE reads with MiXCR, one entry per CDR3 protein. The profile shows under 550,000 distinct CDR3 sequences, roughly 22% of them singletons. The specimen was PBMCs, collected 21 days after the first yellow fever vaccination. The source of these receptors is a man younger than 35 who received the YFV17D yellow fever vaccine.

This clonotype was found a few times. The gene calls are TRBV19 and TRBJ1-2, with 7 positions matching TRBD1. Trimming cost V 6 bases and J 4 bases; bases outside gene matches: 8. Germline CDR1 is LNHDA and CDR2 is SQIVND (reference sequence). The CDR3 extends over 14 amino acids. This chain's CDR3 is CASRQGLESYGYTF. CDR3 sequence (DNA): TGTGCCAGTAGACAGGGGTTGGAGTCCTATGGCTACACCTTC.

The chain is built from TRBV12-1 and TRBJ2-2; the table gives TRBD1 as D, unverified against the DNA. TRBV12-1 is an annotated pseudogene. The CDR3 consists of 16 residues. CDR3 coding DNA: TGTGCCAGCAGCTATGGGCCCCGGAGGAACACCGGGGAGCTGTTTTTT. Its translation: CASSYGPRRNTGELFF.

In this sample, this clonotype turned up a few times. The DNA for the CDR3 is TGTGCCAGCAGTCCCCGACAGGGTTACGAGCAGTACGTC. Its protein is CASSPRQGYEQYV. The gene calls are TRBV27 and TRBJ2-7; 7 nucleotides match TRBD1. Germline CDR1 MNHEY, CDR2 SMNVEV (reference sequence). The CDR3 extends over 13 amino acids. Unmatched junction bases numbered 5, after V lost 5 bases and J lost 4 bases.

The CDR3 sequence is CASSPGRGDTQYF. CDR3 in DNA: TGTGCCAGCAGCCCGGGGAGGGGGGATACGCAGTATTTT. The J gene is TRBJ2-3, the V gene TRBV5-4; the D gene is possibly TRBD2 (7 bases). Germline CDR1 SGHNT, CDR2 YYREEE (reference sequence). Trimming cost V 4 bases and J 6 bases, with 12 bases left between them. The length of the CDR3 is 13 residues.

The genes are TRBV4-1 and TRBJ1-1, with a weak D call TRBD1 (5 bases). Germline assignment: CDR1 MGHRA and CDR2 YSYEKL. The CDR3 is made up of 15 amino acids. Between the trimmed V and J ends, which lost 5 bases and 3 bases, there was a span of 16 bases. Written as DNA, the CDR3 is TGCGCCAGCAGCAGAGGGCCCGCGGGGGACACTGAAGCTTTCTTT. It specifies CASSRGPAGDTEAFF.

This clonotype was recorded at least ten times. The chain recombines TRBV28 with TRBJ2-3, with D uncertain. The germline V gene has CDR1 MDHEN and CDR2 SYDVKM. The ends were cut back, 5 bases at V and 3 bases at J, with 6 bases in the middle. The length of the CDR3 is 12 residues. Here the CDR3 reads CASSILTDTQYF. CDR3 coding DNA: TGTGCCAGCAGTATCCTGACAGATACGCAGTATTTT. The variable domain in full, with the rest retrieved from reference TRBV28 and TRBJ2-3, is DVKVTQSSRYLVKRTGEKVFLECVQDMDHENMFWYRQDPGLGLRLIYFSYDVKMKEKGDIPEGYSVSREKKERFSLILESASTNQTSMYLCASSILTDTQYFGPGTRLTVL.

This clonotype came up a few times. This chain joins TRBV7-9 and TRBJ2-5; 7 bases match TRBD2. V lost 4 bases, J lost 1 base, and 9 bases stayed unmatched. There are 16 residues in the CDR3. Germline-derived CDR1 and CDR2 are SEHNR and FQNEAQ (reference sequence). The CDR3 DNA follows: TGTGCCAGCAGCTCCTTAGTAGGCGGGGGCCAAGAGACCCAGTACTTC. This sequence encodes CASSSLVGGGQETQYF.

The CDR3 reads CASSIDPGGVSNEQFF. The CDR3, as DNA: TGTGCCAGTAGTATAGATCCGGGAGGGGTTTCCAATGAGCAGTTCTTC. The genes are TRBV19 and TRBJ2-1; 8 positions match TRBD2. Germline CDR1 and CDR2: LNHDA and SQIVND (reference sequence). The CDR3 is made up of 16 amino acids. The V and J ends lost 0 bases and 6 bases, in that order; junction bases with no gene match: 7.

V and J are TRBV3-1 and TRBJ1-2; no clear D gene. The CDR3 covers 17 residues. V was shortened by 3 bases and J by 2 bases, with 19 bases between the two germline ends. Germline V gene data show CDR1 as LGHDT and CDR2 as YNNKEL (reference sequence). The CDR3 region is CASSHPNTDYNNYGYTF. DNA of the CDR3: TGTGCCAGCAGCCACCCAAACACGGATTACAACAACTATGGCTACACCTTC.

This chain links TRBV28 with TRBJ1-1; a weak D match, TRBD1 (5 bases). V lost 7 bases and J 0 bases, leaving 12 bases between the germline ends. The CDR3 consists of 14 residues. Per germline, CDR1 MDHEN and CDR2 SYDVKM. CDR3 in amino acids: CASTAGFMNTEAFF. CDR3 sequence (DNA): TGTGCCAGCACCGCAGGGTTCATGAACACTGAAGCTTTCTTT.

CDR3 coding DNA: TGTGCCAGCAGTTTCAAGCGGGGGCTCCCTGCGGATACGCAGTATTTT. Its protein product is CASSFKRGLPADTQYF. The chain recombines TRBV12-3 or TRBV12-4 with TRBJ2-3; 8 bases fit TRBD2. The CDR3 consists of 16 residues. With 3 bases clipped from V and 6 bases from J, the junction kept 11 bases outside the gene matches.

This clonotype was counted between two and nine times. The V gene is TRBV6-1, the J gene TRBJ2-7; D is ambiguous. The CDR3 length is 14 residues. Germline V gives CDR1 MNHNS, CDR2 SASEGT. The ends were cut back, 11 bases at V and 5 bases at J, with 22 bases in the middle. The CDR3 region is CASSRSSTSNEQYF. The CDR3 DNA reads as TGTGCCTCCTCAAGGTCCTCCACAAGCAACGAGCAGTACTTC.

This clonotype appeared a few times. The V gene is TRBV5-1, the J gene TRBJ1-3; D gene unclear. V shed 0 bases and J shed 1 base, with 11 bases lying between them. The CDR3 runs to 16 residues. The germline gives CDR1 SGHRS, CDR2 YFSETQ. The CDR3 DNA reads TGCGCCAGCAGCTTGGCAGACCGAGCTTCTGGAAACACCATATATTTT. Translated, it gives CASSLADRASGNTIYF. Complete variable domain (other parts from reference TRBV5-1 and TRBJ1-3): KAGVTQTPRYLIKTRGQQVTLSCSPISGHRSVSWYQQTPGQGLQFLFEYFSETQRNKGNFPGRFSGRQFSNSRSEMNVSTLELGDSALYLCASSLADRASGNTIYFGEGSWLTVV.

This clonotype was counted at least ten times. J is TRBJ2-6 and V is TRBV9, with D possibly matching TRBD2 (5 bases). This CDR3 spans 15 amino acids. Germline lookup yields CDR1 SGDLS and CDR2 YYNGEE. V lost 0 bases to trimming and J lost 1 base, with 5 bases between them. The CDR3 DNA reads TGTGCCAGCAGCGTAGGAGGGTCTGGGGCCAACGTCCTGACTTTC. Its protein is CASSVGGSGANVLTF.

This clonotype appeared a few times. The rearrangement links TRBV18 to TRBJ2-1; TRBD2 matches 9 bases. The CDR3 has 18 amino acids. Germline V gene sequence: CDR1 KGHSH, CDR2 LQKENI. V was pared by 1 base and J by 4 bases, with 11 bases of the junction left unmatched. DNA for the CDR3: TGTGCCAGCTCACCACGCGGTAGCGGGGGCGGACCGTACAATGAGCAGTTCTTC. It encodes CASSPRGSGGGPYNEQFF. The full variable domain, its missing parts supplied by reference TRBV18 and TRBJ2-1, is NAGVMQNPRHLVRRRGQEARLRCSPMKGHSHVYWYRQLPEEGLKFMVYLQKENIIDESGMPKERFSAEFPKEGPSILRIQQVVRGDSAAYFCASSPRGSGGGPYNEQFFGPGTRLTVL.

This clonotype has ten or more counts. V usage is TRBV5-1 and J usage is TRBJ1-1, with TRBD1 matching over 9 bases. The CDR3 sequence is 14 residues long. Germline-derived CDR1 and CDR2 are SGHRS and YFSETQ. The ends lost 4 bases at V and 5 bases at J; junction bases unmatched: 6. CDR3 sequence: CASSPQGAQTEAFF. The DNA for the CDR3 is TGCGCCAGCAGCCCACAGGGGGCGCAAACTGAAGCTTTCTTT.

The chain couples TRBV4-3 to TRBJ2-6, with unresolved D. The CDR3 is made up of 16 amino acids. The germline V gene has CDR1 LGHNA and CDR2 YSLEER. The ends were cut back, 2 bases at V and 4 bases at J, with 12 bases in the middle. The chain's CDR3 is CASSQRTFSGANVLTF. Here the CDR3 DNA reads TGCGCCAGCAGCCAACGGACCTTCTCGGGGGCCAACGTCCTGACTTTC.

V usage is TRBV7-6 and J usage is TRBJ1-1; D unclear. Germline V gene data show CDR1 as SGHVS and CDR2 as FNYEAQ. Trimming left V 5 bases short and J 0 bases short, with 13 bases between. The CDR3 totals 15 residues. The CDR3 sequence is CASSRAVQLNTEAFF. CDR3 nucleotide sequence: TGTGCCAGCAGCCGGGCGGTACAACTGAACACTGAAGCTTTCTTT.

This clonotype was seen only a few times. The chain combines TRBV11-3 with TRBJ2-1, with TRBD1 as a possible D gene (6 bases). The V end lost 5 bases, the J end lost 2 bases, and 16 bases lay between the germline ends. This CDR3 spans 16 amino acids. Germline V gives CDR1 SGHNT, CDR2 YENEEA. Here the CDR3 reads CASSPTQGKPYNEQFF. The CDR3 coding sequence is TGTGCCAGCAGCCCCACACAGGGAAAACCCTACAATGAGCAGTTCTTC.

The chain joins TRBV7-2 to TRBJ2-1; no clear D. The CDR3 runs to 11 residues. Germline V lookup: CDR1 SGHTA, CDR2 FQGNSA. V lost 9 bases and J lost 5, with 8 bases in between. CDR3 region: CASIGDNEQFF. The CDR3 DNA reads as TGTGCCAGTATCGGAGACAATGAGCAGTTCTTC.

The V gene is TRBV15, the J gene TRBJ2-5; D unresolved. CDR1 is LNHNV and CDR2 is YYDKDF in the germline V gene (reference sequence). The CDR3 consists of 15 residues. Trimming removed 0 bases from V and 7 bases from J, with 15 bases in between. The CDR3 reads CATSRDASPSGTQYF. The CDR3 DNA reads as TGTGCCACCAGCAGAGATGCCAGTCCCTCAGGGACCCAGTACTTC.

The CDR3: CAWRGRSNTGELFF. In nucleotides, the CDR3 is TGTGCCTGGAGGGGGCGGTCCAACACCGGGGAGCTGTTTTTT. This rearrangement joins TRBV30 to TRBJ2-2, with TRBD1 as a possible D gene (5 bases). Germline-derived CDR1 and CDR2 are GTSNPN and SVGIG (reference sequence). The CDR3 is 14 residues long. Trimming stripped 3 bases from V and 2 bases from J, with 10 bases between.

This chain's CDR3 is CAISAGSGGAGGKNEQFF. The DNA for the CDR3 is TGTGCCATCAGTGCTGGTAGCGGGGGGGCGGGCGGTAAGAATGAGCAGTTCTTC. This rearrangement joins TRBV10-3 to TRBJ2-1; 11 bases align to TRBD2. CDR1 ENHRY and CDR2 SYGVKD come from the germline V gene. After removal of 4 bases from V and 7 bases from J, the junction contained 15 bases not matched to a gene. The CDR3 has 18 residues.

This clonotype was detected only a few times. The CDR3 DNA is TGTGCCAGCAGCCCCCTAGGGTCTAGCGCGGGGAAAAAGCAGTTCTTC. Amino acid sequence: CASSPLGSSAGKKQFF. V usage is TRBV7-2 and J usage is TRBJ2-1; the D gene is possibly TRBD2 (6 bases). Per the germline V gene, CDR1 is SGHTA and CDR2 is FQGNSA. The CDR3 loop spans 16 amino acids. V was shortened by 5 bases and J by 11 bases, with 25 bases between the two germline ends. The full variable domain, with the rest looked up from reference TRBV7-2 and TRBJ2-1, is GAGVSQSPSNKVTEKGKDVELRCDPISGHTALYWYRQSLGQGLEFLIYFQGNSAPDKSGLPSDRFSAERTGGSVSTLTIQRTQQEDSAVYLCASSPLGSSAGKKQFFGPGTRLTVL.

The chain uses TRBV6-2 or TRBV6-3 and TRBJ2-1; D may correspond to TRBD1 or TRBD2 (8 bases each). V lost 8 bases and J 0 bases, leaving 32 bases between the germline ends. CDR1 and CDR2 from the germline V gene are MNHEY and SVGEGT. This CDR3 spans 21 amino acids. CDR3: CASLGQGPAAGGWSSYNEQFF. DNA of the CDR3: TGTGCCAGCCTAGGACAGGGCCCCGCGGCGGGGGGATGGAGCTCCTACAATGAGCAGTTCTTC.

This CDR3 is CAWSGENTGELFF. In nucleotides, the CDR3 is TGTGCCTGGAGTGGCGAGAACACCGGGGAGCTGTTTTTT. The V and J genes are TRBV30 and TRBJ2-2; D is unresolved. The CDR3 consists of 13 residues. V lost 1 base and J lost 1, with 4 bases in between. The germline V gene has CDR1 GTSNPN and CDR2 SVGIG (reference sequence).

This clonotype has just a few counts. The chain joins TRBV28 to TRBJ1-3, with D perhaps TRBD1 (6 bases). Trimming removed 1 base at V and 0 bases at J, with 10 bases between. The V gene's germline CDR1 is MDHEN and CDR2 SYDVKM. CDR3 length: 16 residues. CDR3 region: CASSLSDRSSGNTIYF. CDR3 DNA sequence: TGTGCCAGCAGTTTATCGGACAGAAGCTCTGGAAACACCATATATTTT.